Following are 27 T cell receptor beta chains from one sample sequenced in a study of cytomegalovirus exposure and HLA in healthy donors. PCR was performed using 60 Vbeta and 13 Jbeta primers. Some clones are missing from TCRdb's copy, which holds only in-frame ones; the method was immunoSEQ multiplex PCR. Of approximately 150,000 clones in the sample, roughly 80% were seen once. Sequenced sample: PBMCs. The receptors here all came from a male donor in good health and CMV-seronegative.

The J gene is TRBJ2-4, the V gene TRBV4-1; tentative D call: TRBD1 (6 bases). The CDR3 length is 14 residues. V lost 0 bases to trimming and J lost 6 bases, with 9 bases between them. Germline CDR1 is MGHRA and CDR2 is YSYEKL. CDR3 residues: CASSQDQDRNIQYF. CDR3 DNA sequence: TGCGCCAGCAGCCAAGATCAGGACAGAAACATTCAGTACTTC.

This clone was observed once. The V call is TRBV2, the J call TRBJ2-5; TRBD2 matches 10 bases. The CDR3 loop spans 15 amino acids. Germline V gene sequence: CDR1 SNHLY, CDR2 FYNNEI. J was trimmed by 5 bases and V by 2 bases; bases with no gene match: 5. As DNA, the CDR3 is TGTGCCAGCAGTGAATTCACTAGCGGGGCGGAGACCCAGTACTTC. This encodes CASSEFTSGAETQYF.

This chain joins TRBV10-3 and TRBJ2-1, with 9 bases fitting TRBD2. This CDR3 has 16 amino acids. V shed 11 bases and J 0 bases; nucleotides not matched to a gene: 11. CDR1 ENHRY and CDR2 SYGVKD come from the germline V gene. CDR3 DNA sequence: TGTGCCGCGGGGGGGGACACCCCGGGCTCCTACAATGAGCAGTTCTTC. Residues: CAAGGDTPGSYNEQFF.

This chain uses TRBV7-2 with TRBJ2-4; 7 bases align to TRBD2. From germline, CDR1 is SGHTA and CDR2 FQGNSA. This CDR3 comprises 15 residues. The ends lost 1 base at V and 8 bases at J; junction bases unmatched: 8. DNA of the CDR3: TGTGCCAGCAGCTTAGTCGGCGGGAGCCACGACATTCAGTACTTC. It translates to CASSLVGGSHDIQYF.

The chain uses TRBV5-4 and TRBJ2-7; D perhaps matches TRBD2 (5 bases). Trimming took 3 bases from V and 2 from J, leaving 12 bases between them. This CDR3 is built from 14 residues. Germline assignment: CDR1 SGHNT and CDR2 YYREEE (reference sequence). Here the CDR3 reads CASSSSGTTYEQYF. The CDR3 coding sequence is TGTGCCAGCAGCTCCTCGGGAACCACCTACGAGCAGTACTTC.

This clone was found once. In DNA form, the CDR3 reads TGTGCCAGCAGGGTGGGAGTGAACGAGCAGTACTTC. This codes for CASRVGVNEQYF. V is TRBV7-9 and J is TRBJ2-7; possible D gene TRBD2, 5 bases. V shed 6 bases and J shed 5 bases, with 11 bases lying between them. Germline V CDR1 and CDR2: SEHNR, FQNEAQ (reference sequence). This CDR3 spans 12 amino acids.

The gene calls are TRBV30 and TRBJ2-2; possible D gene TRBD1, 6 bases. The CDR3 is made up of 15 amino acids. V lost 6 bases and J lost 4, with 18 bases in between. Germline CDR1 is GTSNPN and CDR2 is SVGIG (reference sequence). DNA of the CDR3: TGTGCCTGTAAAGACAGGCAGTGGACCACCGGGGAGCTGTTTTTT. Translated: CACKDRQWTTGELFF.

The rearrangement joins TRBV28 to TRBJ2-1; possibly TRBD2 for D (6 bases). The length of the CDR3 is 14 residues. V lost 2 bases and J lost 6, with 11 bases in between. Germline V gene sequence: CDR1 MDHEN, CDR2 SYDVKM. As DNA, the CDR3 is TGTGCCAGCAGTTTACCTAGCGCGAGCAATGAGCAGTTCTTC. It yields the protein CASSLPSASNEQFF.

This rearrangement joins TRBV7-9 to TRBJ2-7, with TRBD1 matching over 8 bases. The trim removed 5 bases at V and 0 bases at J, leaving 6 bases unmatched. The CDR3 length is 15 residues. CDR1 is SEHNR and CDR2 is FQNEAQ in the germline V gene (reference sequence). In DNA, the CDR3 is TGTGCCAGCAGCCAAATGACAGGGGCCTCCTACGAGCAGTACTTC. It specifies CASSQMTGASYEQYF.

This clone was observed a handful of times. The chain couples TRBV27 to TRBJ2-5; 7 bases line up with TRBD1. The CDR3 contains 17 residues. Trimming cost V 5 bases and J 0 bases; bases outside gene matches: 12. Germline CDR1 is MNHEY and CDR2 is SMNVEV (reference sequence). Here the CDR3 DNA reads TGTGCCAGCAGTCCCCAAGACAGGGTAGGGGACCAAGAGACCCAGTACTTC. Protein: CASSPQDRVGDQETQYF.

V and J are TRBV18 and TRBJ2-5; D might be TRBD1 (5 bases). The germline V gene encodes CDR1 KGHSH and CDR2 LQKENI. CDR3 length: 16 amino acids. V gave up 1 base and J gave up 5 bases, with 17 bases separating them. CDR3 nucleotides: TGTGCCAGCTCACCACAAGGACACGTTGGCTTGGAGACCCAGTACTTC. Amino acid sequence: CASSPQGHVGLETQYF.

This clone was recorded once. The chain couples TRBV6-6 to TRBJ1-2; 7 bases are a match to TRBD1. Per germline, CDR1 MNHNY and CDR2 SVGAGI (reference sequence). CDR3 size: 13 residues. V shed 6 bases and J 4 bases; nucleotides not matched to a gene: 5. CDR3 residues: CASSSDRVYGYTF. CDR3 nucleotide sequence: TGTGCCAGCAGCTCCGACAGGGTCTATGGCTACACCTTC.

The chain is built from TRBV6-1 and TRBJ2-5; 9 positions agree with TRBD1. J lost 5 bases, V lost 6 bases, and 10 bases had no gene match. Per germline, CDR1 MNHNS and CDR2 SASEGT. The length of the CDR3 is 15 residues. Here the CDR3 reads CASSDVGQGMETQYF. As DNA, the CDR3 is TGTGCCAGCAGCGACGTGGGACAGGGAATGGAGACCCAGTACTTC.

The V call is TRBV7-9, the J call TRBJ2-7; D unclear. CDR1 and CDR2 (germline): SEHNR, FQNEAQ (reference sequence). Trimming cost V 6 bases and J 1 base, with 10 bases left between them. There are 13 residues in the CDR3. The CDR3 bases are TGTGCCAGCAGGCTAGAGAGTTCCTACGAGCAGTACTTC. Its translation is CASRLESSYEQYF.

CDR3 sequence (DNA): TGCGCCAGCAGCTTGGAACGTGGGACAGCCCGATGGAAGAACACTGAAGCTTTCTTT. Protein: CASSLERGTARWKNTEAFF. This chain connects TRBV5-1 to TRBJ1-1; 7 bases match TRBD1. Germline-derived CDR1 and CDR2 are SGHRS and YFSETQ. This CDR3 is built from 19 residues. Trimming removed 0 bases from V and 1 base from J; junction bases left unmatched: 15.

The chain combines TRBV5-5 with TRBJ2-1, with 9 bases that match TRBD2. CDR1 is SGHKS and CDR2 is YYEKEE in the germline V gene (reference sequence). This CDR3 contains 16 residues. Losses at the gene ends were 4 bases for V and 4 bases for J; bases not matched to a gene: 9. CDR3 in amino acids: CASSPKRGDMYNEQFF. In nucleotides, the CDR3 is TGTGCCAGCAGCCCGAAGCGGGGGGATATGTACAATGAGCAGTTCTTC.

The chain employs TRBV30 and TRBJ2-1, with TRBD2 matching 7 bases. The CDR3 consists of 11 residues. The germline CDR1 and CDR2 sequences are GTSNPN and SVGIG (reference sequence). Trimming removed 0 bases from V and 14 bases from J; junction bases left unmatched: 4. The CDR3 DNA reads as TGTGCCTGGAGTGTACGGCGGGAGAAGTTCTTC. This sequence encodes CAWSVRREKFF.

This chain uses TRBV9 with TRBJ1-2, with TRBD1 as a possible D gene (5 bases). Germline-derived CDR1 and CDR2 are SGDLS and YYNGEE. CDR3 length: 17 amino acids. The ends were cut back, 7 bases at V and 4 bases at J, with 26 bases in the middle. The CDR3 is CASGRWQGEEVSYGYTF. CDR3 DNA: TGTGCCAGCGGCAGGTGGCAGGGCGAAGAGGTCTCCTATGGCTACACCTTC.

V is TRBV25-1 and J is TRBJ1-1; 7 nucleotides agree with TRBD1. Trimming cost V 3 bases and J 4 bases; bases outside gene matches: 5. Looked up from germline, CDR1 is MGHDK and CDR2 is SYGVNS. The CDR3 loop spans 14 amino acids. CDR3 sequence reads: CASSDQRDSTEAFF. Here the CDR3 DNA reads TGTGCCAGCAGTGACCAAAGGGACAGCACTGAAGCTTTCTTT.

DNA for the CDR3: TGTGCCAGTAGTATAGCCCGCAGGCTCACCGGGGAGCTGTTTTTT. Protein product: CASSIARRLTGELFF. The chain couples TRBV19 to TRBJ2-2; D is uncertain. The ends were cut back, 1 base at V and 4 bases at J, with 10 bases in the middle. This CDR3 has 15 residues. CDR1 is LNHDA, CDR2 SQIVND, per germline (reference sequence).

The V gene is TRBV7-9, the J gene TRBJ1-1, with D unclear. CDR3 length equals 12 residues. Germline V CDR1 and CDR2: SEHNR, FQNEAQ (reference sequence). V shed 6 bases and J shed 0 bases, with 5 bases lying between them. The CDR3 protein is CASSLLNTEAFF. Here the CDR3 DNA reads TGTGCCAGCAGTCTTTTGAACACTGAAGCTTTCTTT.

The chain joins TRBV5-6 to TRBJ1-1, with D perhaps matching TRBD1 (5 bases). V was pared by 0 bases and J by 11 bases, with 14 bases between. The germline gives CDR1 SGHDT, CDR2 YYEEEE. CDR3 length: 13 amino acids. CDR3 in DNA: TGTGCCAGCAGCTTGGCCGGGAGGGGTGGGGCTTTCTTT. Residues: CASSLAGRGGAFF.

This clone was found a few times. The chain carries TRBV7-8 and TRBJ2-7; TRBD1 matches at 9 bases. The ends lost 5 bases at V and 6 bases at J; junction bases unmatched: 5. This CDR3 has 13 amino acids. From germline, CDR1 is SGHVS and CDR2 FQNEAQ. The CDR3 reads CASSQDRGREQYF. In nucleotides, the CDR3 is TGTGCCAGCAGCCAGGACAGGGGTCGCGAGCAGTACTTC. Filled out from reference TRBV7-8 and TRBJ2-7, the complete variable domain reads GAGVSQSPRYKVAKRGQDVALRCDPISGHVSLFWYQQALGQGPEFLTYFQNEAQLDKSGLPSDRFFAERPEGSVSTLKIQRTQQEDSAVYLCASSQDRGREQYFGPGTRLTVT.

This clone occurred a few times. The chain links TRBV21-1 to TRBJ2-7; TRBD2 was called by the table and not checked on the DNA. TRBV21-1 is designated a pseudogene. The CDR3 runs to 17 residues. The CDR3 sequence is CASSKAGRSSGSYEQYF. CDR3 coding DNA: TGTGCCAGCAGCAAAGCTGGTCGGTCTAGCGGATCCTACGAGCAGTACTTC.

The V call is TRBV5-1, the J call TRBJ2-4, with D unclear. The germline CDR1 and CDR2 sequences are SGHRS and YFSETQ. CDR3 length: 13 amino acids. The ends were cut back, 0 bases at V and 5 bases at J, with 6 bases in the middle. CDR3 DNA sequence: TGCGCCAGCAGCTTGGCCCCAGAAAACATTCAGTACTTC. Protein: CASSLAPENIQYF.

The V call is TRBV27, the J call TRBJ1-2; 7 bases map to TRBD1. CDR3 length: 21 residues. Germline V gene data show CDR1 as MNHEY and CDR2 as SMNVEV (reference sequence). The J segment lost 4 bases and the V segment lost 1 base, leaving 24 bases of the junction unmatched. CDR3 sequence (DNA): TGTGCCAGCAGTTTATTTGGAATGAGGGGGCGGTCCGTACCGGGCTTCTATGGCTACACCTTC. Protein product: CASSLFGMRGRSVPGFYGYTF.

V gene TRBV7-2 combines with J gene TRBJ2-3, with 10 bases that match TRBD2. This CDR3 spans 18 amino acids. Germline V gene data show CDR1 as SGHTA and CDR2 as FQGNSA. Unmatched junction bases numbered 11, after V lost 5 bases and J lost 0 bases. DNA of the CDR3: TGTGCCAGCAGCGGCAAACTAGCGGGGTTGGGTAGCACAGATACGCAGTATTTT. Its translation is CASSGKLAGLGSTDTQYF.